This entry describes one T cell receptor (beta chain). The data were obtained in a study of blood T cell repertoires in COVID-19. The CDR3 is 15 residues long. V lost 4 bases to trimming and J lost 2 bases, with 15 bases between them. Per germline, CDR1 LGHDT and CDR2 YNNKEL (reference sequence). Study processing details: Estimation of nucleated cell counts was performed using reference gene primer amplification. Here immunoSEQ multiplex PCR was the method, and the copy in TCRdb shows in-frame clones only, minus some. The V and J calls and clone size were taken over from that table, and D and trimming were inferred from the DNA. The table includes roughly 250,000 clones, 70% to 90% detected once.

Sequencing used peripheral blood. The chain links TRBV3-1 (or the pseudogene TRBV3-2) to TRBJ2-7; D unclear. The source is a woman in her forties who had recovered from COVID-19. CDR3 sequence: CASSRSGFGTYEQYF. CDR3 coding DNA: TGTGCCAGCAGCCGTTCGGGTTTTGGAACCTACGAGCAGTACTTC.